Included here is one T cell receptor beta chain sequence, with context. The antigen remains undetermined. The table came from immunoSEQ multiplex PCR; TCRdb's copy has only in-frame clones and leaves some out. This table holds 220,000 or so clones, approximately 80% found once. This CDR3 contains 16 residues. The germline V gene encodes CDR1 MGHDK and CDR2 SYGVNS. Trimming took 3 bases from V and 11 from J, leaving 26 bases between them. These data originate in a study of cytomegalovirus exposure and HLA in healthy donors. Whole-study context: According to later analysis, the same platform produced the 120 validation and some 680 first-cohort repertoires.

Whole-study findings and limits: In vitro work confirmed that a few CMV-associated chains recognize CMV antigens. High specificity and sensitivity for cytomegalovirus status were reported for the classifier. While the bulk of TCR sequences proved rare, some public TCRs turned up in many donors.

This sequence originates from a woman in her twenties or thirties in good health and CMV-seropositive. Input material: PBMCs. The chain recombines TRBV25-1 with TRBJ2-7, with a tentative D call TRBD2 (5 bases). The CDR3 region is CASSDNQETNSLGEYF. CDR3 DNA: TGTGCCAGCAGTGACAATCAGGAAACCAACTCTCTCGGGGAGTACTTC.